This TCR beta chain emerged from a study of cytomegalovirus exposure and HLA in healthy donors. A remark on this clone: Its matching antigen is unknown. Other DNA sequences in this sample translate to the same CDR3.

The germline V gene encodes CDR1 SGHDN and CDR2 FVKESK. The CDR3 sequence is 13 residues long. Trimming stripped 3 bases from V and 1 base from J, with 6 bases between. Each donor's status was that of a healthy bone marrow donor. PCR involved 60 Vbeta and 13 Jbeta primers. Only in-frame clones appear in the TCRdb table, and some are missing; sequencing was by immunoSEQ multiplex PCR. The sample lists fewer than 250,000 clones; roughly 83% were seen once. Overall study findings and caveats: By HLA locus, TCR association rates varied in a later analysis, with DRB1 showing the most and HLA-C the fewest.

Sequences were obtained from PBMCs. The sequence was collected from a male donor in good health and CMV-seropositive. The rearrangement links TRBV14 to TRBJ1-1; D gene ambiguous. The CDR3, as DNA: TGTGCCAGCAGCCAGGGAGGGAACACTGAAGCTTTCTTT. This encodes CASSQGGNTEAFF.